This T cell receptor beta chain was found in a study of blood T cells in healthy people across ages. Study-level findings and limits: Strong correlation existed between TCR beta diversity and naive T cell percentage.

Then a second PCR, running about 7 to 11 cycles, was carried out with a sample-barcoded 5' primer and a J-beta primer mix. TCRdb processed the 5' RACE reads anew with MiXCR; each CDR3 protein has one entry. The sample gives fewer than 950,000 distinct CDR3 sequences, roughly 53% of which show up once; approximately 41% is in the top ten. Germline assignment: CDR1 DFQATT and CDR2 SNEGSKA (reference sequence). The CDR3 is 16 amino acids. Germline trimming cut 5 bases from V and 4 bases from J; bases unmatched to any gene: 15. As regards this clonotype: Its antigen is as yet unknown.

In each sample, at least 6.5 million PBMCs were isolated. Sequencing was carried out using blood. The source is a man older than 75 in good health. This rearrangement joins TRBV20-1 to TRBJ1-1; 8 nucleotides align to TRBD1. The CDR3 DNA sequence: TGCAGTGCTCCCACCGGGACAGGACTACGGGGCACTGAAGCTTTCTTT. This gives the protein CSAPTGTGLRGTEAFF.